This T cell receptor beta chain stems from a study of T cells after yellow fever vaccination. TCRdb ran MiXCR on the 5' RACE reads and lists one entry per CDR3 protein. The table lists approximately 120,000 distinct CDR3 sequences, around 15% of them singletons, with roughly 41% in the top ten. Germline assignment: CDR1 SQVTM and CDR2 ANQGSEA. The CDR3 length is 12 residues. Trimming cost V 7 bases and J 4 bases, with 10 bases left between them. This TCR was sampled from a man aged 18 to 30 who received the YFV17D yellow fever vaccine. The genes are TRBV29-1 and TRBJ2-2; D uncertain. Sequencing used CD8+ T cells sorted from PBMCs, obtained 5 days after the yellow fever booster vaccination. The CDR3 DNA is TGCAGCGCCCCACATCCCACCGGGGAGCTGTTTTTT. Encoded protein: CSAPHPTGELFF.